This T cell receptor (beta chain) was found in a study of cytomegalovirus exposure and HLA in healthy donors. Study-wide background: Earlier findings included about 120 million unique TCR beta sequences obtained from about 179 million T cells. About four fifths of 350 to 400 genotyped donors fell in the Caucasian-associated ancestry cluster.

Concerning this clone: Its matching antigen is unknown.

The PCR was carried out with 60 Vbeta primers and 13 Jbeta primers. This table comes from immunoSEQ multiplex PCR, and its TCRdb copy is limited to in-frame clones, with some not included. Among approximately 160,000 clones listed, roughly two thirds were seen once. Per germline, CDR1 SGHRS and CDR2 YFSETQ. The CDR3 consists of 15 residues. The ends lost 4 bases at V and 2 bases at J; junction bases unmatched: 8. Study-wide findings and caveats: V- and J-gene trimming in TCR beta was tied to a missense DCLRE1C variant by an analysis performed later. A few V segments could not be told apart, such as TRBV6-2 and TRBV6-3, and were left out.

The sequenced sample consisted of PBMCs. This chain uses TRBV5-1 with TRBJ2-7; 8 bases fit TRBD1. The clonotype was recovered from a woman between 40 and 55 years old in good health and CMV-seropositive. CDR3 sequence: CASSARTGPPYEQYF. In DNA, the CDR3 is TGCGCCAGCAGCGCAAGGACAGGGCCCCCCTACGAGCAGTACTTC.